These 27 T cell receptor beta chains share one sample of origin, sequenced in a study of T cell therapy after organ transplantation. For these TCRs, the target antigens are not known. The time point: 20-29 weeks after completion of therapy. Measured with immunoSEQ multiplex PCR; TCRdb has only the in-frame clones, and not every one. The sample has roughly 20,000 clones, 84% seen once. The sequences come from CD8+ T cells from blood, collected after autologous CMV-specific T cell therapy. The receptors derive from a human patient who had received a solid organ transplant and had CMV disease. These T cells may partly come from the graft donor.

The chain carries TRBV4-3 and TRBJ2-3; TRBD2 aligns across 9 bases. The CDR3 is made up of 19 amino acids. J lost 6 bases, V lost 0 bases, and 16 bases had no gene match. Germline V lookup: CDR1 LGHNA, CDR2 YSLEER. The CDR3 nucleotides are TGCGCCAGCAGCCAAGATTCGGCTAGCGGGGCCATCTTTGCGGATACGCAGTATTTT. Translated, it gives CASSQDSASGAIFADTQYF.

This clone was recorded only once. V usage is TRBV4-3 and J usage is TRBJ1-1, with a tentative D call TRBD1 (6 bases). Trimming removed 3 bases from V and 6 bases from J, with 20 bases in between. CDR1 and CDR2 from the germline V gene are LGHNA and YSLEER. CDR3 length: 16 residues. The CDR3 sequence is CASSHPLGRRGSEAFF. CDR3 DNA: TGCGCCAGCAGCCACCCCCTTGGGCGGAGGGGGTCTGAAGCTTTCTTT.

V gene TRBV11-2 combines with J gene TRBJ2-7, with TRBD1 matching 8 bases. Germline CDR1 is SGHAT and CDR2 is FQNNGV. V dropped 0 bases and J dropped 3; count of bases not matched to a gene: 1. The CDR3 has 14 amino acids. In nucleotides, the CDR3 is TGTGCCAGCAGCTTAGAGGACAGGGTCTACGAGCAGTACTTC. Protein sequence: CASSLEDRVYEQYF.

The count of this clone is one. The V gene is TRBV21-1, the J gene TRBJ2-3; the DNA was not compared with TRBD2, the D call given in the table. TRBV21-1 is a pseudogene locus. CDR3 length: 15 amino acids. For the CDR3, the DNA is TGTGCCAGCAGCAAAGGTGCGGAACTAACAGATACGCAGTATTTT. Translation: CASSKGAELTDTQYF.

The J gene is TRBJ2-1, the V gene TRBV4-1, with D perhaps matching TRBD2 (6 bases). Germline assignment: CDR1 MGHRA and CDR2 YSYEKL. This CDR3 has 14 amino acids. V dropped 3 bases and J dropped 3 bases, with 9 bases sitting between them. CDR3 coding DNA: TGCGCCAGCAGCCAGGGACTGGTCTACAATGAGCAGTTCTTC. It translates to CASSQGLVYNEQFF.

A single count supports this clone. CDR3 amino acids: CASSARQGAGELFF. DNA of the CDR3: TGCGCCAGCAGCGCCCGACAGGGAGCCGGGGAGCTGTTTTTT. The chain has TRBV4-3 and TRBJ2-2, with 7 positions matching TRBD1. The CDR3 sequence is 14 residues long. J lost 6 bases, V lost 5 bases, and 6 bases had no gene match. Germline V CDR1 and CDR2: LGHNA, YSLEER.

The rearrangement uses TRBV19 and TRBJ1-1; a possible D gene is TRBD1 (5 bases). Trimming took off 2 bases at V and 2 bases at J, with 6 bases between the two ends. CDR1 LNHDA and CDR2 SQIVND come from the germline V gene (reference sequence). The CDR3 is 13 amino acids. CDR3 bases: TGTGCCAGTAGTATAAGGGGTAACACTGAAGCTTTCTTT. It specifies CASSIRGNTEAFF. Filled out from reference TRBV19 and TRBJ1-1, the complete variable domain reads DGGITQSPKYLFRKEGQNVTLSCEQNLNHDAMYWYRQDPGQGLRLIYYSQIVNDFQKGDIAEGYSVSREKKESFPLTVTSAQKNPTAFYLCASSIRGNTEAFFGQGTRLTVV.

The gene calls are TRBV6-5 and TRBJ1-2; 7 nucleotides match TRBD1. The CDR3 runs 13 residues. V lost 4 bases, J lost 3 bases, and 2 bases stayed unmatched. Germline CDR1 reads MNHEY; CDR2 reads SVGAGI. Here the CDR3 DNA reads TGTGCCAGCAGTTCGACAGGGTACTATGGCTACACCTTC. Protein: CASSSTGYYGYTF.

The chain links TRBV7-6 to TRBJ2-5; TRBD1 might be the D (7 bases). Looked up from germline, CDR1 is SGHVS and CDR2 is FNYEAQ. The ends were cut back, 5 bases at V and 5 bases at J, with 12 bases in the middle. The CDR3 consists of 13 residues. The CDR3: CASSPGGRETQYF. CDR3 nucleotide sequence: TGTGCCAGCAGCCCAGGGGGGCGCGAGACCCAGTACTTC.

The chain uses TRBV27 and TRBJ2-7; a possible D gene is TRBD2 (6 bases). Germline V gene sequence: CDR1 MNHEY, CDR2 SMNVEV (reference sequence). CDR3 size: 14 residues. Trimming stripped 3 bases from V and 6 bases from J, with 15 bases between. The CDR3 protein is CASSFGGVHGEQYF. CDR3 nucleotide sequence: TGTGCCAGCAGTTTCGGCGGGGTTCATGGCGAGCAGTACTTC.

V usage is TRBV4-3 and J usage is TRBJ2-7; D tentatively reads TRBD1 or TRBD2 (5 bases each). V was pared by 1 base and J by 3 bases, with 10 bases between. The CDR3 contains 14 residues. The germline V gene has CDR1 LGHNA and CDR2 YSLEER. In DNA form, the CDR3 reads TGCGCCAGCAGCCAAGGGGGGACGATCTACGAGCAGTACTTC. It specifies CASSQGGTIYEQYF.

CDR3 nucleotides: TGTGCCAGCAGCTTAGACACCTCCTACGAGCAGTACTTC. Its translation is CASSLDTSYEQYF. The chain has TRBV7-9 and TRBJ2-5; D unclear. The end of the DNA aligns better with TRBJ2-7, so the J call may be wrong. From germline, CDR1 is SEHNR and CDR2 FQNEAQ (reference sequence). The CDR3 length is 13 residues.

The chain employs TRBV2 and TRBJ1-2; D is ambiguous. V gave up 4 bases and J gave up 0 bases, with 9 bases separating them. This CDR3 is built from 14 residues. Germline CDR1 and CDR2: SNHLY and FYNNEI. The CDR3 sequence is CASSGEAANYGYTF. The CDR3 bases are TGTGCCAGCAGTGGGGAGGCGGCTAACTATGGCTACACCTTC.

The V gene is TRBV30, the J gene TRBJ1-2; no reliable D call. Germline V gene data show CDR1 as GTSNPN and CDR2 as SVGIG (reference sequence). V lost 3 bases, J lost 3 bases, and 2 bases lay in between. The CDR3 contains 10 residues. In DNA, the CDR3 is TGTGCCTGGAGAGACTATGGCTACACCTTC. This gives the protein CAWRDYGYTF.

This clone was detected a few times. The gene calls are TRBV6-6 and TRBJ1-1; no definite D call. The CDR3 is 14 amino acids. With 5 bases removed from V and 3 bases from J, the gap between germline ends came to 13 bases. Germline V gene data show CDR1 as MNHNY and CDR2 as SVGAGI (reference sequence). In DNA form, the CDR3 reads TGTGCCAGCAGTGCCGCACGGCTGTACACTGAAGCTTTCTTT. Protein: CASSAARLYTEAFF.

This clone has a single count. This rearrangement joins TRBV19 to TRBJ2-7; TRBD2 matches at 7 bases. There are 15 residues in the CDR3. Germline CDR1 and CDR2: LNHDA and SQIVND (reference sequence). J was trimmed by 4 bases and V by 3 bases; bases with no gene match: 9. The CDR3 is CASSMVGGTFYEQYF. The CDR3 region has the DNA TGTGCCAGTAGTATGGTCGGGGGGACCTTTTACGAGCAGTACTTC.

The rearrangement uses TRBV6-5 and TRBJ2-3; TRBD2 matches at 9 bases. V lost 1 base and J lost 4; bases outside the gene matches: 3. The germline V gene has CDR1 MNHEY and CDR2 SVGAGI. This CDR3 comprises 15 residues. CDR3 nucleotides: TGTGCCAGCAGTTACTGGGCGGGGGGGTCAGATACGCAGTATTTT. This gives the protein CASSYWAGGSDTQYF.

The CDR3 region has the DNA TGTGCCAGCAGTTTGACAGGGGGGAAAAACGAGCAGTACTTC. Translation: CASSLTGGKNEQYF. V gene TRBV28 combines with J gene TRBJ2-7; 9 bases match TRBD1. Germline V gene data show CDR1 as MDHEN and CDR2 as SYDVKM. This CDR3 comprises 14 residues. The V segment lost 3 bases and the J segment 5 bases; nucleotides outside the gene matches: 5.

This clone has more than one count but fewer than ten. One junction end disagrees with the germline gene, perhaps due to a read error. This chain joins TRBV7-7 and TRBJ1-4; maybe TRBD1 (6 bases). There are 17 residues in the CDR3. CDR1 and CDR2 from the germline V gene are SSHAT and FNYEAQ (reference sequence). CDR3 nucleotides: TGTGCTAGCAGCTTAACAGGGCGGGGGGCAACTAATGAAAAACTGTTTTTT. Translation gives CASSLTGRGATNEKLFF. The full variable domain, completed using reference TRBV7-7 and TRBJ1-4, is GAGVSQSPRYKVTKRGQDVTLRCDPISSHATLYWYQQALGQGPEFLTYFNYEAQPDKSGLPSDRFSAERPEGSISTLTIQRTEQRDSAMYRCASSLTGRGATNEKLFFGSGTQLSVL.

V is TRBV5-1 and J is TRBJ2-5, with a weak D call TRBD1 (6 bases). The J call could be wrong; TRBJ2-7 is a better fit for the DNA end. The CDR3 covers 12 residues. Germline lookup yields CDR1 SGHRS and CDR2 YFSETQ. The CDR3 protein is CASSSQGYEQYF. DNA of the CDR3: TGCGCCAGCAGCTCACAGGGCTACGAGCAGTACTTC.

This clone was recorded once. The CDR3 nucleotides are TGTGCCAGCAGGGGCTGGACAGGGGATGAAAAACTGTTTTTT. Translated, it gives CASRGWTGDEKLFF. This sequence joins TRBV6-5 and TRBJ1-4; 9 bases fit TRBD1. Unmatched junction bases numbered 5, after V lost 6 bases and J lost 6 bases. The CDR3 is made up of 14 amino acids. Germline V gene sequence: CDR1 MNHEY, CDR2 SVGAGI.

The V call is TRBV6-5, the J call TRBJ2-7, with D perhaps TRBD2 (6 bases). V was shortened by 4 bases and J by 6 bases, with 7 bases between the two germline ends. CDR3 length: 11 residues. CDR1 is MNHEY and CDR2 is SVGAGI in the germline V gene. This chain's CDR3 is CASSWGVEQYF. In DNA form, the CDR3 reads TGTGCCAGCAGTTGGGGGGTCGAGCAGTACTTC.

The chain recombines TRBV19 with TRBJ2-7, with D perhaps being TRBD1 or TRBD2 (5 bases each). This CDR3 contains 15 residues. Germline-derived CDR1 and CDR2 are LNHDA and SQIVND (reference sequence). Trimming stripped 1 base from V and 3 bases from J, with 13 bases between. CDR3 in amino acids: CASSIGNGALYEQYF. For the CDR3, the DNA is TGTGCCAGTAGTATAGGAAACGGGGCACTCTACGAGCAGTACTTC.

The chain couples TRBV7-9 to TRBJ1-1, with a possible D match to TRBD1 (6 bases). There are 15 residues in the CDR3. Deletions cut 7 bases from V and 1 base from J, with 16 bases between. Germline lookup yields CDR1 SEHNR and CDR2 FQNEAQ (reference sequence). CDR3: CASTESRGPNTEAFF. The DNA of the CDR3 is TGTGCCAGCACCGAATCCAGGGGACCGAACACTGAAGCTTTCTTT.

The chain has TRBV19 and TRBJ2-1; 7 bases line up with TRBD2. Germline CDR1 is LNHDA and CDR2 is SQIVND (reference sequence). The junction had 4 bases not matched to a gene; V was cut back by 1 base and J by 13 bases. The CDR3 runs to 12 residues. As DNA, the CDR3 is TGTGCCAGTAGTATAGCTAGCGGCATACAGTTCTTC. It encodes CASSIASGIQFF.

The gene calls are TRBV29-1 and TRBJ2-4, with TRBD2 as a possible D gene (6 bases). Trimming removed 7 bases from V and 8 bases from J, with 30 bases in between. This CDR3 region has 17 residues. Germline-derived CDR1 and CDR2 are SQVTM and ANQGSEA. The CDR3 loop is CSAGTGRASAAGDIQYF. CDR3 nucleotide sequence: TGCAGCGCAGGGACGGGACGTGCTAGCGCCGCCGGGGACATTCAGTACTTC.

Points on this clone: The junction shows a germline mismatch at one end, possibly a read error. V gene TRBV13 combines with J gene TRBJ2-7, with TRBD2 matching 11 bases. CDR1 and CDR2 from the germline V gene are PRHDT and FYEKMQ (reference sequence). The CDR3 runs 11 residues. The DNA for the CDR3 is TGTGCCAGCAGACTTAGCGGGGGGGTGTGCTTC. This gives the protein CASRLSGGVCF. The whole variable domain, filled in from reference TRBV13 and TRBJ2-7, reads AAGVIQSPRHLIKEKRETATLKCYPIPRHDTVYWYQQGPGQDPQFLISFYEKMQSDKGSIPDRFSAQQFSDYHSELNMSSLELGDSALYFCASRLSGGVCFGPGTRLTVT.